These 7 T cell receptor beta chains were sequenced from one sample in a study of blood T cell repertoires in COVID-19. Assay: immunoSEQ multiplex PCR; the TCRdb copy retains only in-frame clones and omits some. This table holds over 100,000 clones, 90% to 95% found once. The specimen sequenced was peripheral blood. These receptors were taken from a human donor in a cohort sampled during active COVID-19.

The genes are TRBV19 and TRBJ2-1, with D possibly TRBD2 on 7 matching bases. The V end was cut by 3 bases, the J end by 3 bases, with 15 bases between. In germline, CDR1 is LNHDA, CDR2 SQIVND (reference sequence). This CDR3 has 16 amino acids. The CDR3 DNA reads as TGTGCCAGTAGTATGGGGGGGCTAGCGGACTACAATGAGCAGTTCTTC. Its translation: CASSMGGLADYNEQFF.

The rearrangement uses TRBV13 and TRBJ1-1; D call uncertain. V was clipped by 3 bases and J by 0 bases, with 11 bases between them. The CDR3 totals 15 residues. Germline V gene lookup returns CDR1 PRHDT and CDR2 FYEKMQ (reference sequence). CDR3 sequence: CASSFSGIVNTEAFF. The CDR3 DNA sequence: TGTGCCAGCAGCTTTTCGGGAATAGTGAACACTGAAGCTTTCTTT.

The chain couples TRBV9 to TRBJ1-5; D is unclear. The length of the CDR3 is 14 residues. Germline CDR1 reads SGDLS; CDR2 reads YYNGEE. V lost 0 bases and J 4 bases, leaving 8 bases between the germline ends. This chain's CDR3 is CASSVGSVNQPQHF. The CDR3 coding sequence is TGTGCCAGCAGCGTAGGCAGCGTGAATCAGCCCCAGCATTTT.

This sequence joins TRBV10-3 and TRBJ1-5; D might be TRBD1 (5 bases). V dropped 5 bases and J dropped 6 bases, with 17 bases sitting between them. Germline loops: CDR1 ENHRY, CDR2 SYGVKD. The CDR3 has 15 amino acids. As DNA, the CDR3 is TGTGCCATCAGTAATCTACAGGATTTAGGTCAGCCCCAGCATTTT. This sequence encodes CAISNLQDLGQPQHF.

This chain uses TRBV5-6 with TRBJ2-1; 7 bases fit TRBD1. The ends lost 3 bases at V and 7 bases at J; junction bases unmatched: 1. The germline V gene encodes CDR1 SGHDT and CDR2 YYEEEE. This CDR3 has 12 residues. In DNA, the CDR3 is TGTGCCAGCAGCTCGACAGGGAATGAGCAGTTCTTC. Encoded protein: CASSSTGNEQFF.

The J gene is TRBJ2-3, the V gene TRBV7-9; D possibly corresponds to TRBD1 (6 bases). Trimming took 0 bases from V and 12 from J, leaving 10 bases between them. Germline V gene lookup returns CDR1 SEHNR and CDR2 FQNEAQ (reference sequence). The CDR3 length is 12 residues. In DNA form, the CDR3 reads TGTGCCAGCAGCTTAGCGGGGGCGAAACAGTATTTT. Protein: CASSLAGAKQYF.

The J gene is TRBJ1-2, the V gene TRBV2; D is undetermined. The CDR3 is 12 residues long. The ends were cut back, 7 bases at V and 7 bases at J, with 13 bases in the middle. Germline V gene data show CDR1 as SNHLY and CDR2 as FYNNEI. CDR3 sequence reads: CASIGGPRGYTF. CDR3 bases: TGTGCCAGCATTGGCGGGCCTCGTGGCTACACCTTC.